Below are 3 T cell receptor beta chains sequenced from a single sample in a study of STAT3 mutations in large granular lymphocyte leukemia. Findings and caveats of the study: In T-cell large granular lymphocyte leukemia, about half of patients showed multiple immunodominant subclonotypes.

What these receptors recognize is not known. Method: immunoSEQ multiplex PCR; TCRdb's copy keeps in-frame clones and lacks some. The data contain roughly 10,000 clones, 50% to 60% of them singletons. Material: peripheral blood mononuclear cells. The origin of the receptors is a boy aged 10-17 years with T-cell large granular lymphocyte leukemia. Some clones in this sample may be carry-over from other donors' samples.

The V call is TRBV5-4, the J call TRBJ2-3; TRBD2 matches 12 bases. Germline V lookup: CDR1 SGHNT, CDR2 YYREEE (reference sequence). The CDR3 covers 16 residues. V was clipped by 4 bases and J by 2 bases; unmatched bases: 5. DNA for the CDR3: TGTGCCAGCAGCGAAAGGACTAGCGGGGTCACAGATACGCAGTATTTT. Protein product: CASSERTSGVTDTQYF.

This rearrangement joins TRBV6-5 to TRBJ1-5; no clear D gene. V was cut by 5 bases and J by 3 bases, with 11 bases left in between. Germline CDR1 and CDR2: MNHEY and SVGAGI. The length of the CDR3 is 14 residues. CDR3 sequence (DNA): TGTGCCAGCAGTCCTCTTTCTCACAATCAGCCCCAGCATTTT. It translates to CASSPLSHNQPQHF.

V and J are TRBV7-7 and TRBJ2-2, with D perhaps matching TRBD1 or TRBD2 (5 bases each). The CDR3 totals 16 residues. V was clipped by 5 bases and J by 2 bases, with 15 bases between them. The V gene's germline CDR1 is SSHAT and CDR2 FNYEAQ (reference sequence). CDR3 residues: CASSPLRGPNTGELFF. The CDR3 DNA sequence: TGTGCCAGCAGCCCTCTGAGGGGACCAAACACCGGGGAGCTGTTTTTT.